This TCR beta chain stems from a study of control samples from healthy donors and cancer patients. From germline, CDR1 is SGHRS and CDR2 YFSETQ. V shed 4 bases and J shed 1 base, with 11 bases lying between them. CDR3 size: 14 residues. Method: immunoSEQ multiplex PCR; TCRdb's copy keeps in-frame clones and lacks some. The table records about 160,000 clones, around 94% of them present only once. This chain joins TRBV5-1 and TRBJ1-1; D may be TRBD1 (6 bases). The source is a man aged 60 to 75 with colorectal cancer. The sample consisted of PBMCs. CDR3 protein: CASSGQQGNTEAFF. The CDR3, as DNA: TGCGCCAGCAGCGGCCAACAGGGGAACACTGAAGCTTTCTTT.